One sample yielded the 29 T cell receptor beta chains listed below, sequenced in a study of blood T cell repertoires in COVID-19 (dated by TCRdb to 2020 to 2022). The library was obtained by the immunoSEQ multiplex PCR assay. In TCRdb, the immuneACCESS table is reduced to in-frame sequences with V and J assigned. These tables do not hold every clone; where another copy was compared, an unresolved V gene accounts for under half, and the others remain unexplained. The sample data list 80,000 or so clones, and about nine tenths of these were observed just once. The ten largest account for roughly 2% of the sample. The sample was peripheral blood. The receptors here all came from a woman in her sixties with acute or convalescent COVID-19.

This chain connects TRBV30 to TRBJ2-3; 11 bases agree with TRBD2. Germline CDR1 and CDR2: GTSNPN and SVGIG (reference sequence). This CDR3 is 15 amino acids long. V trimming: 7 bases; J trimming: 2 bases; junction bases outside the gene matches: 8. The CDR3 loop is CASPGTSGFTDTQYF. The DNA of the CDR3 is TGTGCCTCGCCCGGGACTAGCGGTTTCACAGATACGCAGTATTTT.

The chain carries TRBV12-3 or TRBV12-4 and TRBJ2-2, with D possibly matching TRBD1 (6 bases). The CDR3 covers 13 residues. V was cut by 5 bases and J by 7 bases, with 11 bases left in between. DNA of the CDR3: TGTGCCAGCAGTCAGGGGTCGCACGGGGAGCTGTTTTTT. Protein sequence: CASSQGSHGELFF.

The V and J genes are TRBV7-2 and TRBJ2-7, with 14 bases that match TRBD2. The germline V gene has CDR1 SGHTA and CDR2 FQGNSA. The V and J ends lost 4 bases and 4 bases, in that order; junction bases with no gene match: 6. This CDR3 is built from 16 residues. The chain's CDR3 is CASSSRTSGRIYEQYF. DNA for the CDR3: TGTGCCAGCAGCTCTCGGACTAGCGGGAGGATTTACGAGCAGTACTTC.

The genes are TRBV9 and TRBJ2-3; TRBD2 matches at 7 bases. Trimming at V came to 0 bases and at J to 5 bases, leaving 15 bases not matched to a gene. The CDR3 contains 18 residues. CDR1 SGDLS and CDR2 YYNGEE come from the germline V gene. The CDR3 DNA sequence: TGTGCCAGCAGCGTAGATAGCCCGGGGGGATTAACGGGAGATACGCAGTATTTT. Amino acid sequence: CASSVDSPGGLTGDTQYF.

The chain couples TRBV7-9 to TRBJ2-3; a weak D match, TRBD1 (6 bases). The CDR3 extends over 15 amino acids. V was shortened by 1 base and J by 1 base, with 9 bases between the two germline ends. The germline CDR1 and CDR2 sequences are SEHNR and FQNEAQ (reference sequence). The CDR3 is CASSLEGTRTDTQYF. CDR3 nucleotides: TGTGCCAGCAGCTTAGAAGGGACACGCACAGATACGCAGTATTTT.

The chain employs TRBV7-3 and TRBJ2-5; D is unresolved. The CDR3 extends over 15 amino acids. Germline CDR1 is SGHTA and CDR2 is FQGTGA. V was cut by 1 base and J by 5 bases, with 14 bases left in between. CDR3 nucleotide sequence: TGTGCCAGCAGCTTAATTGGAACGACCGGGGAGACCCAGTACTTC. As protein: CASSLIGTTGETQYF.

The chain has TRBV27 and TRBJ2-1; 7 nucleotides align to TRBD2. The CDR3 spans 15 residues. From germline, CDR1 is MNHEY and CDR2 SMNVEV (reference sequence). V trimming: 5 bases; J trimming: 0 bases; junction bases outside the gene matches: 4. CDR3 DNA: TGTGCCAGCAGTAAAACTAGCGCCTCCTACAATGAGCAGTTCTTC. It encodes CASSKTSASYNEQFF.

This clone showed up just once. This sequence joins TRBV10-3 and TRBJ2-3; 7 nucleotides line up with TRBD2. Germline trimming cut 4 bases from V and 3 bases from J; bases unmatched to any gene: 10. This CDR3 comprises 16 residues. Germline V gene data show CDR1 as ENHRY and CDR2 as SYGVKD. CDR3 in DNA: TGTGCCATCAGTGTAGGAGCGGGAAGGAGGACAGATACGCAGTATTTT. The encoded protein is CAISVGAGRRTDTQYF.

V usage is TRBV6-2 or TRBV6-3 and J usage is TRBJ2-4; 9 bases match TRBD1. This CDR3 is built from 12 residues. Germline V gives CDR1 MNHEY, CDR2 SVGEGT. J gave up 10 bases and V 5 bases, and 3 bases lay outside the gene matches. The CDR3, as DNA: TGTGCCAGCAGTGGGACAGGGCGGATTCAGTACTTC. The encoded protein is CASSGTGRIQYF.

V gene TRBV6-5 combines with J gene TRBJ2-7, with 7 bases matching TRBD1. The germline gives CDR1 MNHEY, CDR2 SVGAGI. The length of the CDR3 is 15 residues. The V and J ends lost 8 bases and 4 bases, in that order; junction bases with no gene match: 14. CDR3 bases: TGTGCCAGCCACGGCCGGGACAGACTAATTTACGAGCAGTACTTC. It translates to CASHGRDRLIYEQYF.

The chain links TRBV28 to TRBJ2-7; a weak D match, TRBD2 (6 bases). The V gene's germline CDR1 is MDHEN and CDR2 SYDVKM. Trimming pared 3 bases from V and 5 bases from J, leaving 14 bases between. The length of the CDR3 is 14 residues. The CDR3 sequence is CASSFMTRYNEQYF. The CDR3 bases are TGTGCCAGCAGTTTTATGACTAGGTATAACGAGCAGTACTTC.

This sequence joins TRBV6-2 or TRBV6-3 and TRBJ2-1, with 10 positions matching TRBD2. V shed 6 bases, J shed 5 bases, and the junction held 7 bases outside the gene matches. Germline V gene sequence: CDR1 MNHEY, CDR2 SVGEGT. The length of the CDR3 is 15 residues. Here the CDR3 reads CASSEPGLANNEQFF. As DNA, the CDR3 is TGTGCCAGCAGCGAGCCGGGACTAGCGAACAATGAGCAGTTCTTC.

The genes are TRBV5-4 and TRBJ2-7; 16 nucleotides align to TRBD2. From germline, CDR1 is SGHNT and CDR2 YYREEE (reference sequence). The CDR3 covers 16 residues. V shed 5 bases and J 3 bases; nucleotides not matched to a gene: 5. This CDR3 is CASSSGLAGGIYEQYF. The CDR3 DNA is TGTGCCAGCAGTTCGGGACTAGCGGGAGGGATCTACGAGCAGTACTTC.

The count of this clone is one. The V call is TRBV19, the J call TRBJ1-2; 10 bases line up with TRBD1. CDR3 length: 14 residues. The V gene's germline CDR1 is LNHDA and CDR2 SQIVND (reference sequence). Unmatched junction bases numbered 3, after V lost 5 bases and J lost 3 bases. In DNA, the CDR3 is TGTGCCAGTAGTCCGACAGGGGGCCACTATGGCTACACCTTC. Amino acid sequence: CASSPTGGHYGYTF. Full variable domain (rest looked up from reference TRBV19 and TRBJ1-2): DGGITQSPKYLFRKEGQNVTLSCEQNLNHDAMYWYRQDPGQGLRLIYYSQIVNDFQKGDIAEGYSVSREKKESFPLTVTSAQKNPTAFYLCASSPTGGHYGYTFGSGTRLTVV.

This clone was observed a handful of times. CDR3 sequence: CASSPDVNYGYTF. In DNA form, the CDR3 reads TGCGCCAGCAGCCCAGACGTTAACTATGGCTACACCTTC. The V gene is TRBV4-1, the J gene TRBJ1-2; the D is unclear. V was trimmed by 4 bases and J by 1 base, leaving 7 bases between them. The CDR3 runs to 13 residues. Germline V gene lookup returns CDR1 MGHRA and CDR2 YSYEKL.

This clone has only one observation. The rearrangement links TRBV19 to TRBJ1-5; possible D gene TRBD1, 5 bases. The CDR3 has 15 amino acids. V lost 4 bases, J lost 3 bases, and 13 bases lay in between. The germline gives CDR1 LNHDA, CDR2 SQIVND (reference sequence). The chain's CDR3 is CASSRIGVNNQPQHF. In DNA, the CDR3 is TGTGCCAGTAGTAGAATAGGGGTTAACAATCAGCCCCAGCATTTT.

The J gene is TRBJ1-5, the V gene TRBV19; D is unclear. The CDR3 totals 16 residues. In germline, CDR1 is LNHDA, CDR2 SQIVND (reference sequence). Trimming took 5 bases from V and 0 from J, leaving 14 bases between them. CDR3 in DNA: TGTGCCAGTAGTGTCTACTTCGTTAGTAGCAATCAGCCCCAGCATTTT. This translates into CASSVYFVSSNQPQHF.

The gene calls are TRBV6-5 and TRBJ2-7, with D perhaps matching TRBD2 (5 bases). The V end was cut by 7 bases, the J end by 2 bases, with 15 bases between. Germline CDR1 is MNHEY and CDR2 is SVGAGI. The length of the CDR3 is 14 residues. The CDR3 reads CASTSSREAYEQYF. The CDR3 coding sequence is TGTGCCAGCACCTCTTCGAGGGAAGCCTACGAGCAGTACTTC.

This clone is a singleton in its sample. CDR3 bases: TGTGCCAGCAGTTTCACCGGGACTAGCACGACCGGGGAGCTGTTTTTT. It translates to CASSFTGTSTTGELFF. The V call is TRBV27, the J call TRBJ2-2, with TRBD2 identical over 9 bases. The CDR3 spans 16 residues. Losses at the gene ends were 3 bases for V and 5 bases for J; bases not matched to a gene: 7. Germline values: CDR1 MNHEY, CDR2 SMNVEV (reference sequence).

The chain has TRBV15 and TRBJ2-1; 7 positions agree with TRBD1. V lost 0 bases to trimming and J lost 4 bases; unmatched junction nucleotides: 6. Per germline, CDR1 LNHNV and CDR2 YYDKDF (reference sequence). CDR3 length: 16 amino acids. The CDR3 loop is CATSREDRDSYNEQFF. DNA of the CDR3: TGTGCCACCAGCAGAGAAGACCGGGACAGTTACAATGAGCAGTTCTTC.

CDR3 loop: CASSLAGGAYGYTF. DNA for the CDR3: TGTGCCAGCAGCTTAGCTGGGGGCGCGTATGGCTACACCTTC. This chain connects TRBV5-6 to TRBJ1-2; possible D gene TRBD1, 6 bases. The CDR3 is made up of 14 amino acids. From germline, CDR1 is SGHDT and CDR2 YYEEEE. The V end lost 2 bases, the J end lost 5 bases, and 13 bases lay between the germline ends. The full variable domain, in which reference TRBV5-6 and TRBJ1-2 provide the parts outside the CDR3, is DAGVTQSPTHLIKTRGQQVTLRCSPKSGHDTVSWYQQALGQGPQFIFQYYEEEERQRGNFPDRFSGHQFPNYSSELNVNALLLGDSALYLCASSLAGGAYGYTFGSGTRLTVV.

In this sample, this clone turned up a few times. The chain employs TRBV7-8 and TRBJ2-1; tentatively, D is TRBD2 (6 bases). Between the trimmed V and J ends, which lost 8 bases and 10 bases, there was a span of 12 bases. From germline, CDR1 is SGHVS and CDR2 FQNEAQ. CDR3 size: 11 residues. CDR3 nucleotide sequence: TGTGCCAGCTCGCTTGGAGGGGAGCAGTTCTTC. This translates into CASSLGGEQFF.

The chain uses TRBV15 and TRBJ2-3; maybe TRBD2 (7 bases). The CDR3 is 16 amino acids. Trimming stripped 0 bases from V and 4 bases from J, with 14 bases between. Germline CDR1 LNHNV, CDR2 YYDKDF (reference sequence). Here the CDR3 DNA reads TGTGCCACCAGCAGAGACCGGAGGGGGGGGGCAGATACGCAGTATTTT. This translates into CATSRDRRGGADTQYF.

For the CDR3, the DNA is TGTGCCAGTAGTACATACAGGGGAGGCGAGCAGTACTTC. Its translation: CASSTYRGGEQYF. The gene calls are TRBV19 and TRBJ2-7; possible D gene TRBD1, 7 bases. Germline CDR1 LNHDA, CDR2 SQIVND (reference sequence). This CDR3 is 13 amino acids long. The germline V and J ends were trimmed by 4 bases and 6 bases, with 13 bases remaining between them.

This clone was found a few times. The chain combines TRBV30 with TRBJ1-2, with D hard to call. The V gene lost 7 bases and the J gene lost 8 bases, with 17 bases spanning the gap. This CDR3 contains 12 residues. Looked up from germline, CDR1 is GTSNPN and CDR2 is SVGIG (reference sequence). As DNA, the CDR3 is TGTGCCTATTCAGACACCTTCGGCGGCTACACCTTC. Translated: CAYSDTFGGYTF.

This chain links TRBV7-2 with TRBJ2-5, with TRBD2 matching over 7 bases. CDR1 and CDR2 from the germline V gene are SGHTA and FQGNSA. Germline trimming cut 5 bases from V and 4 bases from J; bases unmatched to any gene: 10. The CDR3 is made up of 15 amino acids. The CDR3 reads CASSPQGGETETQYF. DNA of the CDR3: TGTGCCAGCAGCCCCCAGGGAGGGGAGACAGAGACCCAGTACTTC.

V usage is TRBV6-1 and J usage is TRBJ1-4; the match to TRBD1 covers 7 bases. This CDR3 contains 17 residues. CDR1 and CDR2 from the germline V gene are MNHNS and SASEGT. J lost 0 bases, V lost 1 base, and 5 bases had no gene match. Here the CDR3 reads CASSEDRGSATNEKLFF. The DNA for the CDR3 is TGTGCCAGCAGTGAAGACAGGGGCAGCGCAACTAATGAAAAACTGTTTTTT.

The chain carries TRBV27 and TRBJ2-3; no clear D gene. The CDR3 sequence is 14 residues long. Looked up from germline, CDR1 is MNHEY and CDR2 is SMNVEV (reference sequence). V lost 3 bases and J lost 3, with 10 bases in between. The DNA for the CDR3 is TGTGCCAGCAGTTTGTTTGGGCTTACAGATACGCAGTATTTT. This translates into CASSLFGLTDTQYF.

The DNA for the CDR3 is TGTGCCAGCATCCCCACGGGGGGCGCAAGGGGAGACACTGAAGCTTTCTTT. Translation gives CASIPTGGARGDTEAFF. The chain recombines TRBV6-2 or TRBV6-3 with TRBJ1-1, with D possibly matching TRBD1 (6 bases). Trimming removed 7 bases from V and 3 bases from J, with 24 bases in between. The CDR3 runs 17 residues. CDR1 and CDR2 from the germline V gene are MNHEY and SVGEGT.